The 20 T cell receptor beta chains below were found in one sample sequenced in a study of long-term antiretroviral therapy in people with HIV. Running of the v3.0 immunoSEQ assay took place at survey level. Profiled with immunoSEQ multiplex PCR; TCRdb holds only in-frame clones, not every one. The sample shows approximately 31,000 clones, 65% to 85% of them seen only once. The specimen was unsorted PBMCs, collected 3.1 years after starting antiretroviral therapy. The receptors derive from a woman between 50 and 59 years old with HIV.

The V gene is TRBV4-1, the J gene TRBJ1-1; no reliable D call. The CDR3 covers 15 residues. CDR1 is MGHRA and CDR2 is YSYEKL in the germline V gene. Trimming left V 6 bases short and J 5 bases short, with 19 bases between. The CDR3 is CASSLNAGRRTEAFF. The CDR3 nucleotides read TGCGCCAGCAGTTTAAATGCTGGACGTCGAACTGAAGCTTTCTTT.

This chain joins TRBV5-5 and TRBJ2-1; a weak D match, TRBD2 (6 bases). Germline V gene lookup returns CDR1 SGHKS and CDR2 YYEKEE (reference sequence). The CDR3 loop spans 20 amino acids. Trimming took off 1 base at V and 3 bases at J, with 26 bases between the two ends. The CDR3 coding sequence is TGTGCCAGCAGCTTGCGTGTTAAGGGGATGGCGGGGCCGGGCTACAATGAGCAGTTCTTC. This codes for CASSLRVKGMAGPGYNEQFF. The full variable domain, in which reference TRBV5-5 and TRBJ2-1 provide the parts outside the CDR3, is DAGVTQSPTHLIKTRGQQVTLRCSPISGHKSVSWYQQVLGQGPQFIFQYYEKEERGRGNFPDRFSARQFPNYSSELNVNALLLGDSALYLCASSLRVKGMAGPGYNEQFFGPGTRLTVL.

This clone was seen only once. This chain joins TRBV27 and TRBJ1-1; D remains ambiguous. From germline, CDR1 is MNHEY and CDR2 SMNVEV (reference sequence). The ends were cut back, 2 bases at V and 3 bases at J, with 10 bases in the middle. This CDR3 spans 14 amino acids. The CDR3 DNA reads as TGTGCCAGCAGTTTAGTGTGGGCGGACACTGAAGCTTTCTTT. Its translation is CASSLVWADTEAFF.

This clone was detected only a few times. The chain joins TRBV15 to TRBJ1-6, with 8 bases aligning to TRBD1. The CDR3 sequence is 15 residues long. The germline V gene has CDR1 LNHNV and CDR2 YYDKDF (reference sequence). J lost 9 bases, V lost 0 bases, and 4 bases had no gene match. The CDR3 nucleotides are TGTGCCACCAGCAGAGAGGACAGGGTCGTTTCACCCCTCCACTTT. It specifies CATSREDRVVSPLHF.

The chain uses TRBV5-1 and TRBJ1-1; D call uncertain. Per the germline V gene, CDR1 is SGHRS and CDR2 is YFSETQ. The CDR3 length is 15 residues. V shed 0 bases and J shed 4 bases, with 13 bases lying between them. CDR3 DNA sequence: TGCGCCAGCAGCTTGGGGCTGTCCTTAGGCACTGAAGCTTTCTTT. This gives the protein CASSLGLSLGTEAFF.

V is TRBV30 and J is TRBJ2-7, with 10 bases matching TRBD1. The length of the CDR3 is 13 residues. V lost 6 bases and J lost 5; bases outside the gene matches: 7. Germline CDR1 reads GTSNPN; CDR2 reads SVGIG (reference sequence). CDR3 sequence reads: CACPRDRGHEQYF. As DNA, the CDR3 is TGTGCCTGCCCTCGGGACAGGGGCCACGAGCAGTACTTC.

This clone turned up a few times. The chain combines TRBV19 with TRBJ2-2, with D possibly being TRBD1 (6 bases). V was shortened by 5 bases and J by 0 bases, with 10 bases between the two germline ends. The germline V gene has CDR1 LNHDA and CDR2 SQIVND (reference sequence). CDR3 size: 15 residues. The CDR3 nucleotides are TGTGCCAGTAGTCCCGGGACATCGAACACCGGGGAGCTGTTTTTT. Translating gives CASSPGTSNTGELFF.

The genes are TRBV6-5 and TRBJ1-5; D gene ambiguous. This CDR3 region has 16 residues. CDR1 and CDR2 from the germline V gene are MNHEY and SVGAGI. Trimming removed 2 bases at V and 0 bases at J, with 11 bases between. The CDR3 coding sequence is TGTGCCAGCAGTTACGGCGGCCGATATAGCAATCAGCCCCAGCATTTT. The encoded protein is CASSYGGRYSNQPQHF.

This sequence joins TRBV27 and TRBJ1-2; D unresolved. The CDR3 covers 16 residues. With 5 bases removed from V and 4 bases from J, the gap between germline ends came to 20 bases. Germline V gene sequence: CDR1 MNHEY, CDR2 SMNVEV (reference sequence). This CDR3 is CASSPRYGESSYGYTF. CDR3 bases: TGTGCCAGCAGTCCCCGGTACGGGGAGAGTAGCTATGGCTACACCTTC.

V and J are TRBV2 and TRBJ1-4; D ambiguous. V was pared by 6 bases and J by 5 bases, with 10 bases between. CDR1 and CDR2 (germline): SNHLY, FYNNEI. CDR3 length: 13 amino acids. In DNA, the CDR3 is TGTGCCAGCAGATTGGACGAGAATGAAAAACTGTTTTTT. As protein: CASRLDENEKLFF.

The rearrangement joins TRBV7-9 to TRBJ1-1; D unresolved. The CDR3 length is 14 residues. Trimming removed 1 base from V and 4 bases from J, with 10 bases in between. Germline CDR1 and CDR2: SEHNR and FQNEAQ (reference sequence). CDR3 in DNA: TGTGCCAGCAGCTTAGATAGGGTAGGCACTGAAGCTTTCTTT. It translates to CASSLDRVGTEAFF.

The chain couples TRBV9 to TRBJ2-3; 8 bases line up with TRBD2. With V trimmed by 0 bases and J by 6 bases, 6 bases remained unmatched. CDR1 is SGDLS and CDR2 is YYNGEE in the germline V gene. The CDR3 is 15 residues long. This chain's CDR3 is CASSVAAGGVDTQYF. CDR3 nucleotide sequence: TGTGCCAGCAGCGTAGCGGCGGGGGGTGTGGATACGCAGTATTTT. Looking up the rest from reference TRBV9 and TRBJ2-3 gives the full variable domain: DSGVTQTPKHLITATGQRVTLRCSPRSGDLSVYWYQQSLDQGLQFLIQYYNGEERAKGNILERFSAQQFPDLHSELNLSSLELGDSALYFCASSVAAGGVDTQYFGPGTRLTVL.

This chain joins TRBV7-3 and TRBJ2-3; 9 bases are shared with TRBD2. The CDR3 has 15 amino acids. The junction had 2 bases not matched to a gene; V was cut back by 1 base and J by 3 bases. Germline assignment: CDR1 SGHTA and CDR2 FQGTGA. In DNA, the CDR3 is TGTGCCAGCAGCTTAAGCGGGGGGGCGACAGATACGCAGTATTTT. This codes for CASSLSGGATDTQYF. The full variable domain, completed using reference TRBV7-3 and TRBJ2-3, is GAGVSQTPSNKVTEKGKYVELRCDPISGHTALYWYRQSLGQGPEFLIYFQGTGAADDSGLPNDRFFAVRPEGSVSTLKIQRTERGDSAVYLCASSLSGGATDTQYFGPGTRLTVL.

The sample holds a few counts of this clone. The chain employs TRBV20-1 and TRBJ2-5; D gene unclear. The germline V and J ends were trimmed by 4 bases and 2 bases, with 2 bases remaining between them. The CDR3 length is 10 residues. The V gene's germline CDR1 is DFQATT and CDR2 SNEGSKA (reference sequence). CDR3 sequence: CSAIQETQYF. CDR3 DNA: TGCAGTGCTATTCAAGAGACCCAGTACTTC.

The V call is TRBV4-1, the J call TRBJ2-7; D may be TRBD1 (5 bases). The germline V and J ends were trimmed by 0 bases and 4 bases, with 13 bases remaining between them. CDR3 length: 15 residues. Germline CDR1 MGHRA, CDR2 YSYEKL. The CDR3 bases are TGCGCCAGCAGCCAAGAAACGACAGCTAATTACGAGCAGTACTTC. Protein sequence: CASSQETTANYEQYF.

The chain uses TRBV30 and TRBJ2-5; TRBD1 matches at 8 bases. J gave up 1 base and V 5 bases, and 6 bases lay outside the gene matches. Germline CDR1 reads GTSNPN; CDR2 reads SVGIG (reference sequence). The CDR3 spans 14 residues. The CDR3 reads CAWGTGPFQETQYF. The DNA of the CDR3 is TGTGCCTGGGGGACAGGCCCTTTCCAAGAGACCCAGTACTTC. Together with reference TRBV30 and TRBJ2-5, the CDR3 gives the full variable domain: SQTIHQWPATLVQPVGSPLSLECTVEGTSNPNLYWYRQAAGRGLQLLFYSVGIGQISSEVPQNLSASRPQDRQFILSSKKLLLSDSGFYLCAWGTGPFQETQYFGPGTRLLVL.

This clone was seen a few times. The V gene is TRBV5-8, the J gene TRBJ2-7, with TRBD2 matching 8 bases. The CDR3 is 14 residues long. Germline V gene sequence: CDR1 SGHTS, CDR2 YDEGEE. The V and J ends lost 4 bases and 1 base, in that order; junction bases with no gene match: 4. The CDR3 nucleotides are TGTGCCAGCAGCACGGGACTAGTTTCCTACGAGCAGTACGTC. Its translation: CASSTGLVSYEQYV.

The rearrangement links TRBV30 to TRBJ2-5, with D unclear. Germline CDR1 reads GTSNPN; CDR2 reads SVGIG (reference sequence). Trimming took off 0 bases at V and 5 bases at J, with 7 bases between the two ends. This CDR3 spans 12 amino acids. CDR3 in DNA: TGTGCCTGGAGTGTTACCCTGGAGACCCAGTACTTC. Its protein product is CAWSVTLETQYF.

The V and J genes are TRBV7-3 and TRBJ1-4; D call uncertain. This CDR3 is built from 15 residues. Germline assignment: CDR1 SGHTA and CDR2 FQGTGA. V lost 4 bases, J lost 8 bases, and 17 bases lay in between. CDR3 protein: CASSSLDVQKEKLFF. The CDR3 coding sequence is TGTGCCAGCAGCTCCCTCGACGTGCAAAAAGAAAAACTGTTTTTT.

In DNA, the CDR3 is TGTGCCAGCTCACCCCAGGGGCGAGAGACCCAGTACTTC. It yields the protein CASSPQGRETQYF. V gene TRBV18 combines with J gene TRBJ2-5; D possibly corresponds to TRBD1 (6 bases). This CDR3 comprises 13 residues. V lost 3 bases to trimming and J lost 4 bases, with 9 bases between them. CDR1 and CDR2 from the germline V gene are KGHSH and LQKENI.